This is a list of T cell receptor beta chains from one sample in a study of human T cells and chemical hapten exposure. TCRdb re-analysed the RACE reads in MiXCR, keeping a single row per CDR3 protein. Altogether 95,000 to 130,000 distinct CDR3 sequences are present, 9.5% to 13% being singletons, with the ten largest covering about 1.4%. The material sequenced was whole blood, taken in connection with sensitization to the hapten diphenylcyclopropenone (DPC). The receptors were sampled from a woman aged 45-59 years with alopecia areata. Some clones in this sample may be carry-over from other donors' samples. The CDR3 runs from the conserved cysteine through the conserved F or W. D genes are given only for firm matches. For some rows the clone size is stated as once, few or many, or as a class when expanded; others skip it.

cdr3_nt: TGCGCCAGCAGCCAAGTGTTACAGCGCAGCCACACCATATATTTT
cdr3_aa: CASSQVLQRSHTIYF
d_call: NA
clone_size: few
j_call: TRBJ1-3
v_call: TRBV4-1

cdr3_nt: TGTGCCAGCAGCAGGGACCGAAATTCACCCCTCCACTTT
cdr3_aa: CASSRDRNSPLHF
d_call: NA
clone_size: once
j_call: TRBJ1-6
v_call: TRBV7-2

cdr3_nt: TGTGCCAGCAGCAAAGACAGGAGAGACAATCAGCCCCAGCATTTT
cdr3_aa: CASSKDRRDNQPQHF
d_call: NA
clone_size: few
j_call: TRBJ1-5
v_call: TRBV7-8

cdr3_nt: TGTGCCAGCACCGGTGCCGGGACAGGGGGCACTGAAGCTTTCTTT
cdr3_aa: CASTGAGTGGTEAFF
d_call: TRBD1
clone_size: many
j_call: TRBJ1-1
v_call: TRBV12-3/TRBV12-4

cdr3_nt: TGTGCCAGCAGCCAATGGGGGAACACCGGGGAGCTGTTTTTT
cdr3_aa: CASSQWGNTGELFF
d_call: NA
clone_size: few
j_call: TRBJ2-2
v_call: TRBV4-2

cdr3_nt: TGCGCCAGCATTTCAACCTACAATGAGCAGTTCTTC
cdr3_aa: CASISTYNEQFF
d_call: NA
clone_size: NA
j_call: TRBJ2-1
v_call: TRBV10-2

cdr3_nt: TGTGCCAGCAGCTTAAGTCCTGGGACTAGCGGGAGTGGGGGCACAGATACGCAGTATTTT
cdr3_aa: CASSLSPGTSGSGGTDTQYF
d_call: TRBD2
clone_size: few
j_call: TRBJ2-3
v_call: TRBV7-8

cdr3_nt: TGCAGTGCTTCGACAGGCTCTGGAAACACCATATATTTT
cdr3_aa: CSASTGSGNTIYF
d_call: NA
clone_size: many
j_call: TRBJ1-3
v_call: TRBV20-1

cdr3_nt: TGCGCCAGCAGCTTACTTCCCCCCCTAGCGGGGGGGACTAGCACAGATACGCAGTATTTT
cdr3_aa: CASSLLPPLAGGTSTDTQYF
d_call: TRBD2
clone_size: few
j_call: TRBJ2-3
v_call: TRBV5-1

cdr3_nt: TGTGCCAGCTCACCGGGACAGGGGGCGCGTACCGGGGAGCTGTTTTTT
cdr3_aa: CASSPGQGARTGELFF
d_call: TRBD1
clone_size: few
j_call: TRBJ2-2
v_call: TRBV18

cdr3_nt: TGTGCCAGCAGCTTTACTAACCAAGAGACCCAGTACTTC
cdr3_aa: CASSFTNQETQYF
d_call: NA
clone_size: NA
j_call: TRBJ2-5
v_call: TRBV5-6

cdr3_nt: TGTGCCAGCATTCACGGGTTCGCGGCAGATACGCAGTATTTT
cdr3_aa: CASIHGFAADTQYF
d_call: NA
clone_size: NA
j_call: TRBJ2-3
v_call: TRBV28

cdr3_nt: TGTGCCAGCAGTGTAGGCCTCTTACTCCACTTT
cdr3_aa: CASSVGLLLHF
d_call: NA
clone_size: many
j_call: TRBJ1-6
v_call: TRBV6-2/TRBV6-3

cdr3_nt: TGTGCCAGCAGCCGACGTGGGGAAGCTTTCTTT
cdr3_aa: CASSRRGEAFF
d_call: NA
clone_size: NA
j_call: TRBJ1-1
v_call: TRBV7-9

cdr3_nt: TGTGCCAGCAGTCTCACGGTGGGGGTGGATACGCAGTATTTT
cdr3_aa: CASSLTVGVDTQYF
d_call: NA
clone_size: NA
j_call: TRBJ2-3
v_call: TRBV27

cdr3_nt: TGTGCCAGCAGCGAACAGGAGTACTATGGCTACACCTTC
cdr3_aa: CASSEQEYYGYTF
d_call: NA
clone_size: many
j_call: TRBJ1-2
v_call: TRBV12-3/TRBV12-4

cdr3_nt: TGTGCCAGCGGACGGATACAAGAGACCCAGTACTTC
cdr3_aa: CASGRIQETQYF
d_call: NA
clone_size: NA
j_call: TRBJ2-5
v_call: TRBV28

cdr3_nt: TGTGCCAGCAGCTTACATGATAATTCACCCCTCCACTTT
cdr3_aa: CASSLHDNSPLHF
d_call: NA
clone_size: NA
j_call: TRBJ1-6
v_call: TRBV7-2

cdr3_nt: TGTGCCAGCAGCCCCGGGACAGGGGGGGAAGTGAACACTGAAGCTTTCTTT
cdr3_aa: CASSPGTGGEVNTEAFF
d_call: TRBD1
clone_size: NA
j_call: TRBJ1-1
v_call: TRBV9

cdr3_nt: TGCGCCAGCAGCCAATTCTATGGACAGGCCGGCTATGGCTACACCTTC
cdr3_aa: CASSQFYGQAGYGYTF
d_call: TRBD1
clone_size: NA
j_call: TRBJ1-2
v_call: TRBV4-1

cdr3_nt: TGCGCCAGCATCGCTATGGGAGGGCCCCCCGCGAACACCGGGGAGCTGTTTTTT
cdr3_aa: CASIAMGGPPANTGELFF
d_call: TRBD2
clone_size: NA
j_call: TRBJ2-2
v_call: TRBV5-1

cdr3_nt: TGTGCCATCCAACGGGGGGGGCTGGAGACCCAGTACTTC
cdr3_aa: CAIQRGGLETQYF
d_call: TRBD2
clone_size: many
j_call: TRBJ2-5
v_call: TRBV10-3

cdr3_nt: TGCAGTGGGGGTACTAAAGAGACCCAGTACTTC
cdr3_aa: CSGGTKETQYF
d_call: NA
clone_size: many
j_call: TRBJ2-5
v_call: TRBV20-1

cdr3_nt: TGTGCCAGCAGCTTTTCCTCCGGGCTAGCGGGGGGGCCTCGCGATACGCAGTATTTT
cdr3_aa: CASSFSSGLAGGPRDTQYF
d_call: TRBD2
clone_size: NA
j_call: TRBJ2-3
v_call: TRBV11-2

cdr3_nt: TGCAGTGCCTGGCGGGGGCTCTCTCCTAGCACAGATACGCAGTATTTT
cdr3_aa: CSAWRGLSPSTDTQYF
d_call: NA
clone_size: many
j_call: TRBJ2-3
v_call: TRBV20-1

cdr3_nt: TGTGCCAGCAGAACCCCCCAAGCCCCCTCTAAGCAGTACTTC
cdr3_aa: CASRTPQAPSKQYF
d_call: NA
clone_size: few
j_call: TRBJ2-7
v_call: TRBV28

cdr3_nt: TGTGCCAGCAGTCACTTCATCGGACCAAGCTACGAGCAGTACTTC
cdr3_aa: CASSHFIGPSYEQYF
d_call: NA
clone_size: many
j_call: TRBJ2-7
v_call: TRBV28

cdr3_nt: TGTGCCAGCTGGGAGGGGGATTCCCTCCACTTT
cdr3_aa: CASWEGDSLHF
d_call: NA
clone_size: NA
j_call: TRBJ1-6
v_call: TRBV7-9

cdr3_nt: TGTGCCAGCAGCCGACGCGGCAGTGTACAAGAGACCCAGTACTTC
cdr3_aa: CASSRRGSVQETQYF
d_call: NA
clone_size: many
j_call: TRBJ2-5
v_call: TRBV11-2

cdr3_nt: TGTGCCAGCAGCTTAGTGGTGGCTGAAGCTTTCTTT
cdr3_aa: CASSLVVAEAFF
d_call: NA
clone_size: many
j_call: TRBJ1-1
v_call: TRBV7-9

cdr3_nt: TGCAGTGCTAGACCCGAAAGGGGGGATGGCTACACCTTC
cdr3_aa: CSARPERGDGYTF
d_call: NA
clone_size: NA
j_call: TRBJ1-2
v_call: TRBV20-1

cdr3_nt: TGTGCCAGCAGTCCCAGATCGACAGGGAACTATGGCTACACCTTC
cdr3_aa: CASSPRSTGNYGYTF
d_call: TRBD1
clone_size: many
j_call: TRBJ1-2
v_call: TRBV28

cdr3_nt: TGCGCCAGCAGCCAAGATGTCCAGTCAACTAATGAAAAACTGTTTTTT
cdr3_aa: CASSQDVQSTNEKLFF
d_call: NA
clone_size: NA
j_call: TRBJ1-4
v_call: TRBV4-1

cdr3_nt: TGTGCCAGCAGCATGACAGGGAATAGCAATCAGCCCCAGCATTTT
cdr3_aa: CASSMTGNSNQPQHF
d_call: TRBD1
clone_size: NA
j_call: TRBJ1-5
v_call: TRBV7-2

cdr3_nt: TGCGCCAGCAGCCAAGAGGCCAGGGACAGGGATCCGGGGGATGCTGGAAACACCATATATTTT
cdr3_aa: CASSQEARDRDPGDAGNTIYF
d_call: TRBD1
clone_size: NA
j_call: TRBJ1-3
v_call: TRBV4-1

cdr3_nt: TGTGCCATCTCACCAAGAAGACAGTTAGGAGGCTACACCTTC
cdr3_aa: CAISPRRQLGGYTF
d_call: NA
clone_size: NA
j_call: TRBJ1-2
v_call: TRBV18

cdr3_nt: TGCAGTGCTAGACTTCCCCCTGGTCTTGAGCAGTTCTTC
cdr3_aa: CSARLPPGLEQFF
d_call: NA
clone_size: many
j_call: TRBJ2-1
v_call: TRBV20-1

cdr3_nt: TGCAGCGTTGAAGAGACGGGTTATGGCTACACCTTC
cdr3_aa: CSVEETGYGYTF
d_call: NA
clone_size: NA
j_call: TRBJ1-2
v_call: TRBV29-1

cdr3_nt: TGTGCCAGCAGCTTACGGGCTTGGGGTGAGGGCGAGCAGTACTTC
cdr3_aa: CASSLRAWGEGEQYF
d_call: NA
clone_size: NA
j_call: TRBJ2-7
v_call: TRBV7-9

cdr3_nt: TGCGCCAGCAGCTTTTCTTTTTGGACAGGCGGGACTGAAGCTTTCTTT
cdr3_aa: CASSFSFWTGGTEAFF
d_call: TRBD1
clone_size: many
j_call: TRBJ1-1
v_call: TRBV5-1

cdr3_nt: TGTGCCAGCAGCCCCCCCGCCCTAAACTCCTACGAGCAGTACTTC
cdr3_aa: CASSPPALNSYEQYF
d_call: NA
clone_size: many
j_call: TRBJ2-7
v_call: TRBV7-2

cdr3_nt: TGTGCCAGCTCAGAGAATTCCAAGAGTTTAGGGGTCAACACTGAAGCTTTCTTT
cdr3_aa: CASSENSKSLGVNTEAFF
d_call: NA
clone_size: NA
j_call: TRBJ1-1
v_call: TRBV18

cdr3_nt: TGTGCCAGCAGCCCATTATGGACAGGAGGGGAGCAGTACTTC
cdr3_aa: CASSPLWTGGEQYF
d_call: NA
clone_size: NA
j_call: TRBJ2-7
v_call: TRBV7-9

cdr3_nt: TGTGCCAGCAGCTTAGAGGGAGGTCGTGGCTACACCTTC
cdr3_aa: CASSLEGGRGYTF
d_call: NA
clone_size: few
j_call: TRBJ1-2
v_call: TRBV7-9

cdr3_nt: TGTGCTAGTGGTTCAGGGACTAGCGGGAGATCAGATACGCAGTATTTT
cdr3_aa: CASGSGTSGRSDTQYF
d_call: TRBD2
clone_size: NA
j_call: TRBJ2-3
v_call: TRBV12-5

cdr3_nt: TGTGCCAGCAGCCAAGATGTTCCCGGGGAGCTGTTTTTT
cdr3_aa: CASSQDVPGELFF
d_call: NA
clone_size: NA
j_call: TRBJ2-2
v_call: TRBV3-1

cdr3_nt: TGTGCCAGCAGCTTTCGGGCGGAGGAACCCGGCGAAGCTTTCTTT
cdr3_aa: CASSFRAEEPGEAFF
d_call: NA
clone_size: few
j_call: TRBJ1-1
v_call: TRBV7-6

cdr3_nt: TGCAGCGTTGGTCAGAAAGCCAAAAACATTCAGTACTTC
cdr3_aa: CSVGQKAKNIQYF
d_call: NA
clone_size: many
j_call: TRBJ2-4
v_call: TRBV29-1

cdr3_nt: TGTGCCAGCAGTCCGGGTTTGATGAACACTGAAGCTTTCTTT
cdr3_aa: CASSPGLMNTEAFF
d_call: NA
clone_size: NA
j_call: TRBJ1-1
v_call: TRBV5-6

cdr3_nt: TGCGCCAGCAGACTATCCACAGGATCCAATTCACCCCTCCACTTT
cdr3_aa: CASRLSTGSNSPLHF
d_call: NA
clone_size: few
j_call: TRBJ1-6
v_call: TRBV5-1

cdr3_nt: TGTGCCAGCAGACGCAACCGAGACAGCTATACGCAGTATTTT
cdr3_aa: CASRRNRDSYTQYF
d_call: NA
clone_size: few
j_call: TRBJ2-3
v_call: TRBV3-1

cdr3_nt: TGTGCCAGCAGCTTAGCCCGCGGTAGGGGGCGCGGGAGAACAGATACGCAGTATTTT
cdr3_aa: CASSLARGRGRGRTDTQYF
d_call: NA
clone_size: NA
j_call: TRBJ2-3
v_call: TRBV7-2